This T cell receptor beta chain derives from a study of T cell responses to AZD1222 COVID-19 vaccine listed by TCRdb under 2021. About the investigation overall: Because spike-specific TCR depth and breadth did not differ between the two schedules, AZD1222 recipients who got a second dose at roughly 4 weeks were pooled with those who got a second dose at roughly 12 weeks. A total of 233 trial participants underwent TCR sequencing, of whom nearly 210 received two doses of AZD1222 and about 25 received two doses of the MenACWY control vaccine. Trial participants were enrolled by age into subgroups of 18-55, 56-69 and 70-plus years, and 148, 28 and 57 TCR-sequenced participants, respectively, were included in these subgroups.

The meaning of the sample's time point label: baseline before first vaccination. Vaccinee samples were obtained from the UK trials COV001 and COV002, which included a single-blind randomized controlled phase 2/3 trial of AZD1222 (ChAdOx1 nCoV-19) in healthy adults. For TCRbeta chain sequencing, PBMC samples from trial participants were taken at day 0 and at day 28 after the second dose. On the study overall, not on this receptor specifically: The whole spike protein was spanned by vaccine-associated CD4 TCRs, and dominant responses were seen in regions 160-218 and 743-854. The 56-69-year group was small, and its depth increase did not reach significance, likely because of low power. Reportedly, almost half of the unique spike-specific TCRs recognized epitopes lying outside the regions that are mutated in the B.1.351 and B.1.1.7 variants. After two AZD1222 doses, both the breadth and the depth of spike-specific TCRs were significantly higher than at day 0 and than in MenACWY recipients. Most participants were white British and females outnumbered males, and the authors suggested that clonal diversity may have been underestimated. Only 5 to 7 AZD1222 recipients were SARS-CoV-2 seropositive at baseline, limiting conclusions about previously exposed vaccinees. No day 14 peak-response samples were available, so repertoires were characterized only after the peak T cell response.

Concerning this clone itself: Its antigen specificity is not known. No base qualities exist here, and no much larger clone lies one base off it.

Based on the germline V gene, the CDR1 and CDR2 sequences are MNHEY and SVGAGI. V trim: 6 bases; J trim: 4 bases; unmatched bases: 4. The cysteine opens and the phenylalanine closes a CDR3 of 15 amino acids. Only CDR3 DNA remains: 45 bases, in frame from the first base. The CDR3 regions of human TCRbeta chains were analyzed by immunosequencing. The original pipeline was this. TCRs in the repertoires were compared against a reference library of SARS-CoV-2-specific TCRs that had been generated with the MIRA antigen-specificity platform. Breadth was defined as the fraction of unique TCRs that were SARS-CoV-2-associated, and depth was defined as the fraction of total T cells that were SARS-CoV-2-associated. Using the MIRA data, each spike-specific TCR was mapped to the spike region that the TCR reacts to and placed in a CD4 or CD8 class. Log10-transformed breadth and depth values were compared by one-way ANOVA with Sidak's multiple comparisons tests. Drawn from immuneACCESS, this table holds only the in-frame rearrangements with V and J called that TCRdb kept. Clones are partly lost; checked studies trace under half to an unresolved V gene and leave the rest unexplained. V and J calls and clone size come straight from that table; D and trimming were deduced from the DNA. The table for this sample lists 100,000 to 150,000 clones; about 85% of them were counted only once. The ten largest clones take up around 6.2% of the sample.

The rearrangement joined TRBV6-5 to TRBJ2-1; 12 nucleotides in the junction match TRBD2. Source: peripheral blood, taken on day 0 of AZD1222 vaccination. The sequence derives from an adult in good health. The CDR3 reads as follows: CASSQLAGGYNEQFF. The DNA reads TGTGCCAGCAGCCAACTAGCGGGGGGATACAATGAGCAGTTCTTC.